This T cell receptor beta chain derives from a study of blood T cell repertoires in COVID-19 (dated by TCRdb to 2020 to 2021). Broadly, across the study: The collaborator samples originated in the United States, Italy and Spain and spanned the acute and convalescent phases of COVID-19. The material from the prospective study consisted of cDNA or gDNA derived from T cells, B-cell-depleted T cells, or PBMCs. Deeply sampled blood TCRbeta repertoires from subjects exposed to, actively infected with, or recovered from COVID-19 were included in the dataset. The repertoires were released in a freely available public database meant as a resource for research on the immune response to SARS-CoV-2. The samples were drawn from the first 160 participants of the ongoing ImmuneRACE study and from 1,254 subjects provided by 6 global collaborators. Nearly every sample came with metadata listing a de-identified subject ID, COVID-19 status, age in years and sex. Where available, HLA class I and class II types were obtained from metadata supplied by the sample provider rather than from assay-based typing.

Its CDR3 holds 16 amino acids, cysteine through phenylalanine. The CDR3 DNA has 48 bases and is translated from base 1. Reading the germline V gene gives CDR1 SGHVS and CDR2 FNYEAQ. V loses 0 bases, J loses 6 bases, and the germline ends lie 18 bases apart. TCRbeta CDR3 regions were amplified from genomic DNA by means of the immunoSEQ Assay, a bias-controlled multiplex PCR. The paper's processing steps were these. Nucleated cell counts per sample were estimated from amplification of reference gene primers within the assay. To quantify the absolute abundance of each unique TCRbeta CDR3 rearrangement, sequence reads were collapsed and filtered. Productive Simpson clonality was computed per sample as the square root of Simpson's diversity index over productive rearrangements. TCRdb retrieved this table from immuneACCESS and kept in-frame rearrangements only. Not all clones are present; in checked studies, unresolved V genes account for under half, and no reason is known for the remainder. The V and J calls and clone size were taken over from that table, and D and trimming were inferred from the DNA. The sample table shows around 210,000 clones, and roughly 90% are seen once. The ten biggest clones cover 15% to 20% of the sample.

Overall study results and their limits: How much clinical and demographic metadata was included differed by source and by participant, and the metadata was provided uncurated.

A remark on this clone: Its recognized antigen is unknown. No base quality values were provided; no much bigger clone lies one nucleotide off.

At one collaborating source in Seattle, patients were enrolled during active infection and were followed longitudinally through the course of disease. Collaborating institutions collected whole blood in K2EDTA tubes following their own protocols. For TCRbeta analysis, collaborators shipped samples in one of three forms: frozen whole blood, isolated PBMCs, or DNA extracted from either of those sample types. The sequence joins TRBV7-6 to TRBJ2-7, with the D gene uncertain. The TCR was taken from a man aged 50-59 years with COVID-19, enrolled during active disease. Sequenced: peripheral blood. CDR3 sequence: CASSLAVLGSVSEQYF. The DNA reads TGTGCCAGCAGCTTAGCGGTATTGGGCTCGGTCTCCGAGCAGTACTTC.